This T cell receptor beta chain was sequenced for a study of cytomegalovirus exposure and HLA in healthy donors. Findings and limits, study-wide: High specificity and sensitivity for cytomegalovirus status were reported for the classifier. Subsequent analysis found a tendency for first-cohort TCR clusters to co-occur within the 120 or so validation repertoires.

The method was immunoSEQ multiplex PCR; TCRdb's version includes in-frame clones alone and lacks a portion of them. This table has about 200,000 clones, approximately 80% appearing once. A remark on this clone: Its target is not known.

From the approximately 120-subject validation cohort, which was separate from the roughly 700-subject first cohort, the donors were drawn. Germline assignment: CDR1 MGHRA and CDR2 YSYEKL. V was pared by 0 bases and J by 3 bases, with 9 bases between. This CDR3 spans 15 amino acids. The chain couples TRBV4-1 to TRBJ1-5, with D possibly being TRBD1 (5 bases). Sequenced sample: PBMCs. The TCR comes from a woman between 25 and 40 years old in good health and CMV-seropositive. CDR3 in DNA: TGCGCCAGCAGCCAAGATGAGACAGCCAATCAGCCCCAGCATTTT. Its translation is CASSQDETANQPQHF.